This TCR beta chain was recorded in a study of T cells in Graves' hyperthyroidism and ophthalmopathy. Each 10 ml fresh peripheral blood draw supplied the PBMCs. Amplification targeted TCR beta CDR3 regions from RNA transcripts. TCR CDR3 regions were first amplified by RT-PCR with HTBI primers. A single record per CDR3 protein comes from TCRdb applying MiXCR to the multiplex PCR reads. The sample yields under 800,000 distinct CDR3 sequences, around 15% seen once. The CDR3 has 14 residues. In germline, CDR1 is SQVTM, CDR2 ANQGSEA. Trimming cost V 5 bases and J 10 bases; bases outside gene matches: 6. This receptor was obtained from a woman in her late teens or twenties with Graves' hyperthyroidism. J is TRBJ2-2 and V is TRBV29-1; 14 nucleotides agree with TRBD2. Source material: blood. CDR3 DNA sequence: TGCAGCGTTCGGGGGACTAGCGGGAGCGAGGAGCTGTTTTTT. Translated, it gives CSVRGTSGSEELFF.